This T cell receptor (beta chain) was recovered during a study of OX40 agonist ivuxolimab in advanced cancers. In terms of the full investigation: Ivuxolimab, which targeted the costimulatory receptor OX40 (CD134), was an agonistic, fully human IgG2 monoclonal antibody. Intravenous ivuxolimab was administered to patients every 2 weeks at six dose levels: 0.01, 0.1, 0.3, 1.5, 3 and 10 mg/kg. Of the roughly 54 dose-escalation patients, hepatocellular carcinoma was present in around 20, melanoma in approximately 15, renal cell carcinoma in 9 and head and neck cancer in 9. The dose-escalation cohort was about 87% male with a mean age of roughly 62 years, ranging from 23 to 79. Patients were allowed to have had prior anti-PD-1, anti-PD-L1 or anti-CTLA-4 therapy, and roughly 40% of the dose-escalation patients had been treated with checkpoint inhibitors. Partial responses occurred in three dose-escalation patients, of whom one had hepatocellular carcinoma and two had cutaneous melanoma. Peripheral TCRbeta sequencing aimed to test whether ivuxolimab altered TCR sequence diversity and caused clonal T-cell expansion. The paper covers the monotherapy dose-escalation part of the phase I ivuxolimab trial, which included N ≈ 54 patients. General findings and caveats noted by the study authors: At doses of 0.1 to 3.0 mg/kg, clonal expansion of both CD4+ and CD8+ T cells in blood was seen between baseline and week 6. On average, CD8+ T cells showed more expanded clones than CD4+ T cells after ivuxolimab. In the 0.1-3.0 mg/kg groups, partial responders had among the lowest normalized peripheral clonal expansion, particularly in CD8+ T cells. The antigen specificity of the clonally expanded peripheral T cells was not determined. Low levels of normalized T-cell clonal expansion were also seen in some patients who did not respond.

V drops 10 bases and J drops 8 bases, leaving 8 bases in between. The germline V gene yields MNHEY for CDR1 and SVGAGI for CDR2. Taken from cysteine to phenylalanine, the CDR3 has 9 residues. Only CDR3 DNA remains: 27 bases, in frame from the first base. The trial excluded patients who had a history of autoimmune disease or were on systemic immunosuppression. In every dose cohort, peripheral blood was drawn for TCR sequencing at baseline, cycle 4 day 1, and cycle 7 day 1. Samples were obtained from an open-label, multicenter, first-in-human phase I dose-escalation trial of ivuxolimab. Adults with locally advanced or metastatic head and neck squamous cell, hepatocellular, melanoma or renal cell carcinoma were enrolled in the trial. CD4+ and CD8+ T cells were sorted separately from peripheral blood before TCR sequencing. For sequencing of the TCRbeta CDR3 region, genomic DNA was extracted from the sorted cells. TCRbeta CDR3 regions were sequenced using the immunoSEQ Assay. TCRdb carries this immuneACCESS record with in-frame sequences only. Its versions omit some clonotypes, under half of them owing to an unresolved V gene in the studies checked, with the rest unexplained. The sample profile shows tens of thousands of clones; about nine tenths of them were found once. Over 50% of the sample comes from the top ten.

This clone was recorded only once. Its antigen remains undetermined. The input lacks base qualities; no much larger clone sits a single base away. The V gene is TRBV6-5 and the J gene is TRBJ1-2; 5 matching bases give a weak D call of TRBD1. This specimen was CD4+ or CD8+ T cells sorted from blood, taken in a trial of the OX40 agonist ivuxolimab. The sequence derives from an adult with an advanced solid tumor such as melanoma, head and neck, liver or kidney cancer. The DNA is as follows: TGTGCCACCAGGGACGGCTACACCTTC. It translates to CATRDGYTF.